The T cell receptor (beta chain) under discussion was sequenced for a study of blood T cell repertoires in COVID-19. V was trimmed by 6 bases and J by 0 bases, leaving 11 bases between them. Germline-derived CDR1 and CDR2 are MDHEN and SYDVKM. This CDR3 comprises 14 residues. Some clones are missing from TCRdb's copy, which holds only in-frame ones; the method was immunoSEQ multiplex PCR. The repertoire has roughly 250,000 clones, 70% to 85% of them found once; the top ten carry roughly 4%. The J gene is TRBJ1-2, the V gene TRBV28; tentative D call: TRBD1 (5 bases). Sequenced input: peripheral blood. The sequence came from a woman in her thirties or forties with active or convalescent COVID-19. The CDR3 sequence is CASRITGANYGYTF. CDR3 DNA: TGTGCCAGCAGAATTACAGGAGCTAACTATGGCTACACCTTC.